A single sample gave rise to the 15 T cell receptor beta chains below, sequenced in a study of shared clonotypes between healthy human individuals. Generated by immunoSEQ multiplex PCR, the TCRdb table keeps only in-frame clones and is missing some. The sample carries approximately 2.5 million clones, approximately 93% recorded once. Sequencing was performed on naive CD4+ T cells from PBMCs. Noted subset: CD45RA+ positively selected. The receptors were gathered from a man younger than 30 in good health. Some clones in this sample may be carry-over from other donors' samples.

This clone was found a few times. The genes are TRBV10-1 and TRBJ2-7; D is tentatively TRBD1 or TRBD2 (6 bases each). The CDR3 length is 13 residues. Germline V gene lookup returns CDR1 WNHNN and CDR2 SYGVQD (reference sequence). V was trimmed by 8 bases and J by 5 bases, leaving 16 bases between them. The CDR3 spells CASGGPVHHEQYF. The CDR3 region has the DNA TGCGCCAGCGGGGGGCCCGTCCACCACGAGCAGTACTTC.

The rearrangement links TRBV14 to TRBJ2-7, with D tentatively TRBD1 or TRBD2 (5 bases each). Between the trimmed V and J ends, which lost 2 bases and 3 bases, there was a span of 17 bases. The CDR3 length is 16 residues. CDR1 is SGHDN and CDR2 is FVKESK in the germline V gene. This CDR3 reads CASSQRRSRGLYEQYF. CDR3 in DNA: TGTGCCAGCAGCCAAAGGCGGTCCCGGGGCCTCTACGAGCAGTACTTC.

The chain is built from TRBV28 and TRBJ2-7; possibly TRBD2 for D (6 bases). Germline V gives CDR1 MDHEN, CDR2 SYDVKM. The V end lost 3 bases, the J end lost 1 base, and 10 bases lay between the germline ends. The CDR3 is made up of 14 amino acids. The CDR3 DNA follows: TGTGCCAGCAGTTTGGTACGGGGGTCCTACGAGCAGTACTTC. Translating it yields CASSLVRGSYEQYF.

The V call is TRBV10-3, the J call TRBJ2-7; D ambiguous. The V end was cut by 4 bases, the J end by 4 bases, with 17 bases between. The CDR3 contains 15 residues. The germline V gene encodes CDR1 ENHRY and CDR2 SYGVKD. CDR3: CAISVLGTTSYEQYF. The CDR3 coding sequence is TGTGCCATCAGTGTCTTGGGAACCACCTCTTACGAGCAGTACTTC.

The chain recombines TRBV29-1 with TRBJ1-1, with D unresolved. CDR1 SQVTM and CDR2 ANQGSEA come from the germline V gene. The V and J ends lost 6 bases and 11 bases respectively, with 19 bases between them. The CDR3 totals 12 residues. The CDR3 DNA reads as TGCAGCGTCCGAAGGACTGACCGAATTGCTTTCTTT. This sequence encodes CSVRRTDRIAFF.

CDR3 region: CASSLSGTLLSYEQYF. DNA for the CDR3: TGTGCCAGCAGTTTATCGGGGACACTGCTCTCCTACGAGCAGTACTTC. The rearrangement joins TRBV27 to TRBJ2-7, with a weak D call TRBD1 (6 bases). Trimming stripped 0 bases from V and 0 bases from J, with 12 bases between. The CDR3 is made up of 16 amino acids. The germline V gene has CDR1 MNHEY and CDR2 SMNVEV (reference sequence).

Only one count was recorded for this clone. Additional DNA sequences in this sample encode the identical CDR3. V and J are TRBV11-3 and TRBJ2-3; D gene uncertain. Trimming took 1 base from V and 3 from J, leaving 5 bases between them. The CDR3 sequence is 13 residues long. CDR1 is SGHNT and CDR2 is YENEEA in the germline V gene. CDR3 protein: CASSLGVTDTQYF. Here the CDR3 DNA reads TGTGCCAGCAGCTTAGGTGTAACAGATACGCAGTATTTT.

For this clone: The same CDR3 is also encoded by other DNA sequences in this sample. The CDR3: CASSLEGDTQYF. For the CDR3, the DNA is TGCGCCAGCAGCTTGGAGGGGGATACGCAGTATTTT. The rearrangement links TRBV5-1 to TRBJ2-3, with D possibly TRBD1 on 5 matching bases. V gave up 0 bases and J gave up 6 bases, with 5 bases separating them. The CDR3 loop spans 12 amino acids. Germline V gene lookup returns CDR1 SGHRS and CDR2 YFSETQ.

This clone is a singleton in its sample. The CDR3 DNA follows: TGCGCCAGCAGCCATGAATACCTCTCGGGAGGAAAGGGCTCCAAAAACATTCAGTACTTC. Encoded protein: CASSHEYLSGGKGSKNIQYF. The V call is TRBV4-3, the J call TRBJ2-4, with TRBD2 identical over 7 bases. The CDR3 totals 20 residues. J lost 2 bases, V lost 3 bases, and 19 bases had no gene match. Per germline, CDR1 LGHNA and CDR2 YSLEER.

V usage is TRBV7-2 and J usage is TRBJ2-6; D gene ambiguous. This CDR3 is 17 amino acids long. Germline lookup yields CDR1 SGHTA and CDR2 FQGNSA. Between the trimmed V and J ends, which lost 5 bases and 2 bases, there was a span of 16 bases. CDR3 in amino acids: CASSLPRPGTGANVLTF. DNA of the CDR3: TGTGCCAGCAGCCTCCCCCGCCCGGGTACTGGGGCCAACGTCCTGACTTTC.

The V gene is TRBV2, the J gene TRBJ2-7; 10 positions agree with TRBD1. The junction had 7 bases not matched to a gene; V was cut back by 5 bases and J by 6 bases. Germline CDR1 reads SNHLY; CDR2 reads FYNNEI. CDR3 length: 14 residues. The CDR3 is CASSRGQGSVEQYF. The CDR3, as DNA: TGTGCCAGCAGTCGGGGACAGGGGAGTGTCGAGCAGTACTTC. The full variable domain, rest sourced from reference TRBV2 and TRBJ2-7, is EPEVTQTPSHQVTQMGQEVILRCVPISNHLYFYWYRQILGQKVEFLVSFYNNEISEKSEIFDDQFSVERPDGSNFTLKIRSTKLEDSAMYFCASSRGQGSVEQYFGPGTRLTVT.

CDR3 bases: TGCGCCAGCAGCCATTCCCCCGCCCGGGGACAGGGTGAAAAACTGTTTTTT. Translated: CASSHSPARGQGEKLFF. This chain links TRBV4-1 with TRBJ1-4; 9 bases are a match to TRBD1. V was clipped by 3 bases and J by 7 bases; unmatched bases: 12. This CDR3 is built from 17 residues. Germline loops: CDR1 MGHRA, CDR2 YSYEKL.

The rearrangement uses TRBV30 and TRBJ1-1; D call uncertain. V lost 4 bases, J lost 1 base, and 10 bases lay in between. CDR3 length: 13 residues. The germline V gene encodes CDR1 GTSNPN and CDR2 SVGIG (reference sequence). Here the CDR3 DNA reads TGTGCCTGGACGGGTATCGAGAACACTGAAGCTTTCTTT. The encoded protein is CAWTGIENTEAFF.

The CDR3 is CASSRQAGAYNEQFF. The CDR3 DNA sequence: TGTGCCAGCAGTCGGCAGGCGGGAGCTTACAATGAGCAGTTCTTC. The chain employs TRBV14 and TRBJ2-1; 7 positions agree with TRBD2. Losses at the gene ends were 6 bases for V and 4 bases for J; bases not matched to a gene: 9. This CDR3 contains 15 residues. The germline CDR1 and CDR2 sequences are SGHDN and FVKESK.

This chain joins TRBV28 and TRBJ1-1; tentatively, D is TRBD1 (5 bases). From germline, CDR1 is MDHEN and CDR2 SYDVKM. This CDR3 region has 12 residues. V shed 2 bases and J shed 7 bases, with 8 bases lying between them. Here the CDR3 DNA reads TGTGCCAGCAGTTTAGAGGGGCATGAAGCTTTCTTT. This encodes CASSLEGHEAFF.